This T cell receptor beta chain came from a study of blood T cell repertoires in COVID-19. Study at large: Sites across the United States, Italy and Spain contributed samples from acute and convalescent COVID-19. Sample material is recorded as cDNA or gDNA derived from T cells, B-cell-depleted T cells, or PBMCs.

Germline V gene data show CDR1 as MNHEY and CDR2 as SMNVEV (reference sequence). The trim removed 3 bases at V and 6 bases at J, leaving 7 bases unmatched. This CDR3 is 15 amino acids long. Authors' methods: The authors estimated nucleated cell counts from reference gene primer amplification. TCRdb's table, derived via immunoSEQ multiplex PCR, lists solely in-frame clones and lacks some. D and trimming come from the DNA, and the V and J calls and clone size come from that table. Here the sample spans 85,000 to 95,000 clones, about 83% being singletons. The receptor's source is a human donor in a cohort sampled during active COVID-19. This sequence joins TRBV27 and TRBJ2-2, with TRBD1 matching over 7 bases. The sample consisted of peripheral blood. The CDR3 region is CASSFDRAGAGELFF. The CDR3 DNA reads TGTGCCAGCAGTTTCGACAGGGCTGGGGCCGGGGAGCTGTTTTTT.